Listed here is a single T cell receptor (beta chain). Its antigen is not identified. The PCR employed 60 Vbeta primers together with 13 Jbeta primers. Assay used: immunoSEQ multiplex PCR; TCRdb lists only in-frame clones, some missing. The sample holds approximately 120,000 clones; approximately 80% are singletons and the top ten take less than 4.5%. This entry is derived from a study of cytomegalovirus exposure and HLA in healthy donors. Study-level results: Accounts indicate the classifier identified cytomegalovirus status with strong specificity and sensitivity. Most of the TCR beta V segments (in an earlier analysis) were productive either about 90% or about 30% of the time.

Trimming removed 2 bases from V and 3 bases from J, with 10 bases in between. The CDR3 extends over 14 amino acids. Germline V gene data show CDR1 as SGHTA and CDR2 as FQGNSA. This receptor was taken from a middle-aged man in good health and CMV-seronegative. The V gene is TRBV7-2, the J gene TRBJ1-2; D is unclear. Sequencing was performed on PBMCs. The CDR3 DNA reads TGTGCCAGCAGCTTATTTACGGGAGACTATGGCTACACCTTC. It encodes CASSLFTGDYGYTF.